One and the same sample provided the 10 T cell receptor beta chains below, sequenced in a study of CD8+CD57+ T cells in acquired aplastic anemia. TCR beta VDJ and CDR3 profiles were obtained from a genomic DNA template. TCRdb reanalysed the reads using MiXCR and keeps one entry per CDR3 protein. The sample lists around 120,000 distinct CDR3 sequences, approximately 41% occurring once. Those patients picked for sequencing had displayed CD8+CD57+ cell expansion on flow cytometry. Material for sequencing was sorted CD4+, CD8+, or CD8+CD57+ T cells (not recorded which) from PBMCs. These receptors were collected from a human donor with aplastic anemia.

This clonotype was counted ten times or more. CDR3 loop: CATSDLDSRPQHF. DNA for the CDR3: TGTGCCACCAGTGATTTGGACAGTCGGCCCCAGCATTTT. The chain is built from TRBV24-1 and TRBJ1-5; the D gene is possibly TRBD1 (5 bases). CDR1 and CDR2 (germline): KGHDR, SFDVKD. The CDR3 loop spans 13 amino acids. Trimming cost V 0 bases and J 9 bases, with 8 bases left between them.

At least ten counts were recorded for this clonotype. V gene TRBV5-4 combines with J gene TRBJ2-2, with D tentatively TRBD2 (6 bases). The CDR3 has 16 residues. CDR1 and CDR2 (germline): SGHNT, YYREEE (reference sequence). Trimming took off 2 bases at V and 0 bases at J, with 11 bases between the two ends. CDR3 sequence reads: CASSFGGLTNTGELFF. The CDR3 nucleotides are TGTGCCAGCAGCTTTGGTGGACTAACGAACACCGGGGAGCTGTTTTTT.

The V gene is TRBV27, the J gene TRBJ2-7; perhaps D is TRBD1 or TRBD2 (5 bases each). CDR3 length equals 14 residues. V lost 8 bases, J lost 2 bases, and 16 bases lay in between. Germline assignment: CDR1 MNHEY and CDR2 SMNVEV (reference sequence). CDR3 loop: CASGDGVGTYEQYF. In nucleotides, the CDR3 is TGTGCCAGCGGGGACGGGGTGGGCACCTACGAGCAGTACTTC.

This clonotype was counted many times. The chain is built from TRBV5-1 and TRBJ2-3; TRBD2 aligns across 7 bases. V shed 3 bases, J shed 2 bases, and the junction held 12 bases outside the gene matches. Germline CDR1 and CDR2: SGHRS and YFSETQ. The CDR3 loop spans 17 amino acids. The CDR3 nucleotides are TGCGCCAGCAGCTCGCCCGACCCGGGACTACCCACAGATACGCAGTATTTT. This encodes CASSSPDPGLPTDTQYF.

The genes are TRBV29-1 and TRBJ2-7, with D possibly TRBD1 on 6 matching bases. Looked up from germline, CDR1 is SQVTM and CDR2 is ANQGSEA. The CDR3 consists of 14 residues. The V and J ends lost 3 bases and 4 bases respectively, with 16 bases between them. The CDR3 protein is CSVEDRDIGYEQYF. For the CDR3, the DNA is TGCAGCGTTGAGGACCGGGACATCGGTTACGAGCAGTACTTC.

The V call is TRBV25-1, the J call TRBJ2-3; 11 bases fit TRBD2. CDR1 and CDR2 (germline): MGHDK, SYGVNS. The CDR3 totals 17 residues. V dropped 6 bases and J dropped 6; count of bases not matched to a gene: 14. The CDR3 DNA reads as TGTGCCAGCAGATTACCTATTAGCGGGGGGGCCAGCGATACGCAGTATTTT. Translation: CASRLPISGGASDTQYF.

The rearrangement joins TRBV20-1 to TRBJ1-3, with D possibly TRBD1 on 5 matching bases. Looked up from germline, CDR1 is DFQATT and CDR2 is SNEGSKA (reference sequence). Trimming shortened V by 6 bases and J by 0 bases, and 15 bases separated the two germline ends. This CDR3 is built from 15 residues. The chain's CDR3 is CSAPRVGPSGNTIYF. CDR3 sequence (DNA): TGCAGTGCGCCTCGGGTGGGGCCCTCTGGAAACACCATATATTTT.

This clonotype was seen at least ten times. The chain employs TRBV4-1 and TRBJ1-2; TRBD1 aligns across 7 bases. The CDR3 is 17 amino acids. With 4 bases clipped from V and 0 bases from J, the junction kept 11 bases outside the gene matches. The germline CDR1 and CDR2 sequences are MGHRA and YSYEKL. The CDR3 sequence is CASSPERARGPNYGYTF. Here the CDR3 DNA reads TGCGCCAGCAGCCCTGAAAGGGCGAGGGGGCCTAACTATGGCTACACCTTC.

Here the CDR3 DNA reads TGTGCCATCAGTGAGGGGACAGGGGGCAGTGAGCAGTACTTC. This sequence encodes CAISEGTGGSEQYF. V and J are TRBV10-3 and TRBJ2-7; 12 positions match TRBD1. The CDR3 has 14 residues. V was clipped by 2 bases and J by 7 bases; unmatched bases: 3. Germline CDR1 is ENHRY and CDR2 is SYGVKD.

This chain joins TRBV27 and TRBJ2-7, with TRBD2 matching 8 bases. CDR1 is MNHEY, CDR2 SMNVEV, per germline (reference sequence). Trimming cost V 4 bases and J 5 bases; bases outside gene matches: 13. The CDR3 covers 16 residues. The CDR3: CASSSGPTSVTDEQYF. Written as DNA, the CDR3 is TGTGCCAGCAGTTCTGGACCGACTAGCGTGACGGACGAGCAGTACTTC.